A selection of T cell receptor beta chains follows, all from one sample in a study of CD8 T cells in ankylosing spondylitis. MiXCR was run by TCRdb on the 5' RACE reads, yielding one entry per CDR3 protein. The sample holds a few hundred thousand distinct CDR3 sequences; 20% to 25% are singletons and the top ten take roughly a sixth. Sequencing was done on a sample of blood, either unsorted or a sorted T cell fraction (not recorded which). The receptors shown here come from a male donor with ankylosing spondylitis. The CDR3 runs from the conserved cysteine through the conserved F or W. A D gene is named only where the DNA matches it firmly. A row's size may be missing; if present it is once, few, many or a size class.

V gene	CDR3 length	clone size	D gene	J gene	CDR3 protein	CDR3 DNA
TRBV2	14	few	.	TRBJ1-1	CASSGLLGNTEAFF	TGTGCCAGCAGCGGCTTGTTAGGGAACACTGAAGCTTTCTTT
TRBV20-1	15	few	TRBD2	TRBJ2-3	CSARGLAGGPDTQYF	TGCAGTGCTAGAGGACTAGCGGGAGGGCCAGATACGCAGTATTTT
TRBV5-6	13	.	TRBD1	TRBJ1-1	CASSLRQGRKAFF	TGTGCCAGCAGCTTGAGACAGGGGCGAAAAGCTTTCTTT
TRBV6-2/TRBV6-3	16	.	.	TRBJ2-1	CASSYPQAGSYNEQFF	TGTGCCAGCAGTTACCCTCAAGCGGGTTCCTACAATGAGCAGTTCTTC
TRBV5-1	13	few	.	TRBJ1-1	CASSADRQTEAFF	TGCGCCAGCAGCGCCGATCGGCAAACTGAAGCTTTCTTT
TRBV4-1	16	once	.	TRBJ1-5	CASSRGWGEGYQPQHF	TGCGCCAGCAGCCGCGGCTGGGGGGAAGGGTATCAGCCCCAGCATTTT
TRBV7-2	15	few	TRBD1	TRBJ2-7	CASSLGAGGRDEQYF	TGTGCCAGCAGCTTAGGGGCAGGGGGTCGGGACGAGCAGTACTTC
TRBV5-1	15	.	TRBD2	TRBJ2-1	CASSLTSGREYEQFF	TGCGCCAGCAGCTTAACTAGCGGGAGGGAGTATGAGCAGTTCTTC
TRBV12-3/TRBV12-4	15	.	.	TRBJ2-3	CASSLNLGSTDTQYF	TGTGCCAGCAGTTTGAATCTGGGGAGCACAGATACGCAGTATTTT
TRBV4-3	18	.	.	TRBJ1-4	CASSQDLGWAGSNEKLFF	TGCGCCAGCAGCCAAGACCTGGGGTGGGCAGGGTCTAATGAAAAACTGTTTTTT
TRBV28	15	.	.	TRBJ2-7	CASSLPGHLSYEQYF	TGTGCCAGCAGCCTTCCGGGACACCTCTCCTACGAGCAGTACTTC
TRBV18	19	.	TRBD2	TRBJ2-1	CASSQTPGLAGGKYNEQFF	TGTGCCAGCTCACAGACTCCGGGACTAGCGGGAGGGAAGTACAATGAGCAGTTCTTC
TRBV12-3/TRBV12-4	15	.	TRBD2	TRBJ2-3	CASKRSGRNTDTQYF	TGTGCCAGCAAACGTAGCGGGAGGAACACAGATACGCAGTATTTT
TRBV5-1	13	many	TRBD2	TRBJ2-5	CASRLAGEETQYF	TGCGCCAGCCGACTAGCGGGAGAAGAGACCCAGTACTTC
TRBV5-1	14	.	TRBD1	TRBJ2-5	CASSSGLAGGTQYF	TGCGCCAGCAGCTCAGGACTGGCAGGGGGGACCCAGTACTTC
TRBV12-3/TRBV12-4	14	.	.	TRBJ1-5	CASSLDGGGLPQHF	TGTGCCAGCAGTTTAGACGGGGGAGGACTGCCCCAGCATTTT
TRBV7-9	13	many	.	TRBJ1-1	CASSPGSWAEAFF	TGTGCCAGCAGCCCCGGCAGCTGGGCTGAAGCTTTCTTT
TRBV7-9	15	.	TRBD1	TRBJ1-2	CASSSWTGGTSGYTF	TGTGCCAGCAGCAGCTGGACAGGGGGCACCTCTGGCTACACCTTC
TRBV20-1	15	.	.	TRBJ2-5	CSAGAPGPSSETQYF	TGCAGTGCTGGGGCCCCGGGACCGTCATCGGAGACCCAGTACTTC
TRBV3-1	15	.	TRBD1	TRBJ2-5	CASSPPGQRRETQYF	TGTGCCAGCAGCCCGCCGGGACAGCGGAGAGAGACCCAGTACTTC
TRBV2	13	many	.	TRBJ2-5	CASSRDNQETQYF	TGTGCCAGCAGTCGGGACAACCAAGAGACCCAGTACTTC
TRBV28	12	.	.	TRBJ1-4	CASRDGNEKLFF	TGTGCCAGCCGGGACGGTAATGAAAAACTGTTTTTT
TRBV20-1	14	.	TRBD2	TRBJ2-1	CSATREGLGDEQFF	TGCAGTGCTACCAGGGAGGGCCTTGGCGATGAGCAGTTCTTC
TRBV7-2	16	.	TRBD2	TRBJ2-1	CASSPQASGSYNEQFF	TGTGCCAGCAGCCCCCAAGCTAGCGGCTCCTACAATGAGCAGTTCTTC
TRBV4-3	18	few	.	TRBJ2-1	CASSQDRGQDGNYNEQFF	TGCGCCAGCAGCCAAGATCGGGGCCAGGACGGAAATTACAATGAGCAGTTCTTC
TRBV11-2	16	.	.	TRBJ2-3	CASSFLGLPWADTQYF	TGTGCCAGCAGCTTCCTGGGACTCCCTTGGGCAGATACGCAGTATTTT
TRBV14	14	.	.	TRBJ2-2	CASSPGWNTGELFF	TGTGCCAGCAGCCCCGGATGGAACACCGGGGAGCTGTTTTTT